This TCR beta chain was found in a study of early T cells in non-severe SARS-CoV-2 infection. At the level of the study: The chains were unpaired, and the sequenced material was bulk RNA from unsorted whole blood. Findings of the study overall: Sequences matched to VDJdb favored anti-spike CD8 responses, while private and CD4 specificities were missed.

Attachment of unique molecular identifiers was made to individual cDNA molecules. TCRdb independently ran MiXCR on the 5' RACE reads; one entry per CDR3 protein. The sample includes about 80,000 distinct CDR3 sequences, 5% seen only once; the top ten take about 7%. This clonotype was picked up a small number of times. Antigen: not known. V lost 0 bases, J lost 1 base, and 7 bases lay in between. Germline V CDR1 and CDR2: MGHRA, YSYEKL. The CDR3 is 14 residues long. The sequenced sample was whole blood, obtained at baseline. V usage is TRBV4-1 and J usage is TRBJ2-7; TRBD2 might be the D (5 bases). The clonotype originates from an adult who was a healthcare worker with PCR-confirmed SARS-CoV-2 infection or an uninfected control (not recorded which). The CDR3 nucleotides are TGCGCCAGCAGCCAAGAGGGAGTTTCCTACGAGCAGTACTTC. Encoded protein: CASSQEGVSYEQYF.